This TCR beta chain stems from a study of blood T cell repertoires in COVID-19. The wider study: Acute and convalescent COVID-19 samples came from the United States, Italy and Spain.

This clone was seen only once. This CDR3 region has 15 residues. V lost 1 base and J lost 2; bases outside the gene matches: 6. CDR1 is SGHKS and CDR2 is YYEKEE in the germline V gene (reference sequence). Libraries were prepared by immunoSEQ multiplex PCR; TCRdb keeps only in-frame clonotypes and omits some of them. This sample has about 490,000 clones, with approximately 83% found just once. This sequence was found in a human donor in a cohort sampled during active COVID-19. The rearrangement joins TRBV5-5 to TRBJ2-7, with 7 bases matching TRBD1. The source material was peripheral blood. The chain's CDR3 is CASSLRGQPTYEQYF. The CDR3 coding sequence is TGTGCCAGCAGCTTGAGGGGACAGCCGACCTACGAGCAGTACTTC.